Included here is one TCR beta chain sequence, with context. Its matching antigen is unknown. Template switching with 5'RACE generated the TCR cDNA and added a universal primer site and UMIs. Using its own MiXCR run on the 5' RACE reads, TCRdb lists one record per CDR3 protein. The sample comprises around 310,000 distinct CDR3 sequences, 8.7% of which are singletons, and under 20% rests with the top ten. These data are taken from a study of T cells after yellow fever vaccination. This CDR3 has 17 amino acids. With V trimmed by 6 bases and J by 2 bases, 10 bases remained unmatched. Germline values: CDR1 PRHDT, CDR2 FYEKMQ (reference sequence). Findings of the study overall: Abundant bulk-population clonotypes could contaminate the FACS-sorted repertoires. Detected again after the booster were most primary-vaccination clones, at 96% CD4 and 88% CD8. Across the CD4 and CD8 compartments, a small share of clonotypes was present in both.

The sequencing here drew on PBMCs, taken on the day of the first yellow fever vaccination. V is TRBV13 and J is TRBJ2-5, with 12 bases aligning to TRBD2. This TCR derives from a man between 18 and 35 years old who received the YFV17D yellow fever vaccine. Written as DNA, the CDR3 is TGTGCCAGCAGTTTCGCAGCGGGACTAGCGGGTCAAGAGACCCAGTACTTC. The encoded protein is CASSFAAGLAGQETQYF.